The source of this TCR beta chain is a study of response to subunit inactivated influenza vaccine. General observations from the study: Each seasonal flu vaccination may recruit only limited new T cells, authors suggested.

J lost 4 bases, V lost 0 bases, and 6 bases had no gene match. The CDR3 is 16 residues long. Per the germline V gene, CDR1 is LNHNV and CDR2 is YYDKDF (reference sequence). In TCRdb, the RT-PCR reads were re-called with MiXCR into one record per CDR3 protein. The sample records about 620,000 distinct CDR3 sequences, 12% being singletons. In the case of this clonotype: Its antigen is still unknown.

The source was PBMCs from blood, collected on the day of vaccination. This receptor was obtained from a man aged 50-60 years who received an inactivated influenza vaccine. The chain is built from TRBV15 and TRBJ2-5, with 9 bases aligning to TRBD2. CDR3 residues: CATSRDLGSGGETQYF. CDR3 nucleotide sequence: TGTGCCACCAGCAGAGATCTGGGTAGCGGGGGAGAGACCCAGTACTTC.